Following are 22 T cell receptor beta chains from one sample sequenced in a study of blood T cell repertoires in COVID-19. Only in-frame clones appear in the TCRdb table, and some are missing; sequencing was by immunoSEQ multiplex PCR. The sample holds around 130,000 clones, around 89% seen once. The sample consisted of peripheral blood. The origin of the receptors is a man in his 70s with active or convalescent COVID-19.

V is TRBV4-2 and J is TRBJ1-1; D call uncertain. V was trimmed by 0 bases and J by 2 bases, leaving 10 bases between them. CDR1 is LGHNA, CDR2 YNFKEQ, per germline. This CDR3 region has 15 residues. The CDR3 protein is CASSQDRGRNTEAFF. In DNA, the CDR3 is TGTGCCAGCAGCCAAGATCGGGGAAGAAACACTGAAGCTTTCTTT.

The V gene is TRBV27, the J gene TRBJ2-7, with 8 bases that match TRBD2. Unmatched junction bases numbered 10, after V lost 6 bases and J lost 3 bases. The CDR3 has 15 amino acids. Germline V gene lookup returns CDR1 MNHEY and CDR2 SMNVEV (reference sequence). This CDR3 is CASRLSSGLNYEQYF. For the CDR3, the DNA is TGTGCCAGCAGATTGTCTAGCGGGCTAAACTACGAGCAGTACTTC.

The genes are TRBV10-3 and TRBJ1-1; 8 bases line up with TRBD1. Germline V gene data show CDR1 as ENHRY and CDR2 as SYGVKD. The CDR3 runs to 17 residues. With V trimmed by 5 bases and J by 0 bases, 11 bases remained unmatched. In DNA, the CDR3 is TGTGCCATCAGTCTCTTGGGACAGGCCAGTATGAACACTGAAGCTTTCTTT. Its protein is CAISLLGQASMNTEAFF.

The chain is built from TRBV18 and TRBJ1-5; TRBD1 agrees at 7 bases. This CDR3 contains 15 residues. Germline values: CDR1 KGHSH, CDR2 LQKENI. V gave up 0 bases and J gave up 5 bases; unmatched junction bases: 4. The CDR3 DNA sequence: TGTGCCAGCTCACCACCGGGTGGACAGGATCAGCCCCAGCATTTT. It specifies CASSPPGGQDQPQHF.

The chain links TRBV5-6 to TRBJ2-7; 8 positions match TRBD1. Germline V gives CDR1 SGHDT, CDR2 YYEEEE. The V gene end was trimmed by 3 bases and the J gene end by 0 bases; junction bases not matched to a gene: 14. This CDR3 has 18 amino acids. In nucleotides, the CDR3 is TGTGCCAGCAGCTCGACAGGGGACAGGCTAGCGACCTCCTACGAGCAGTACTTC. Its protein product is CASSSTGDRLATSYEQYF.

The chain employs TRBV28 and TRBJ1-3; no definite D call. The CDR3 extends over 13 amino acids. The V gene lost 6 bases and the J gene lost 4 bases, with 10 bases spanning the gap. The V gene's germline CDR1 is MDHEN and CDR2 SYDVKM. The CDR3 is CASSFSGGNTIYF. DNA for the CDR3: TGTGCCAGCAGCTTCTCGGGGGGAAACACCATATATTTT. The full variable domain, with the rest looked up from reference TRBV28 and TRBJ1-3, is DVKVTQSSRYLVKRTGEKVFLECVQDMDHENMFWYRQDPGLGLRLIYFSYDVKMKEKGDIPEGYSVSREKKERFSLILESASTNQTSMYLCASSFSGGNTIYFGEGSWLTVV.

In nucleotides, the CDR3 is TGTGCCTGGACTGCGAGGGCAGGTGGCTACACCTTC. It is translated as CAWTARAGGYTF. This rearrangement joins TRBV30 to TRBJ1-2, with no clear D. This CDR3 has 12 amino acids. Germline V lookup: CDR1 GTSNPN, CDR2 SVGIG (reference sequence). V was trimmed by 4 bases and J by 7 bases, leaving 13 bases between them.

CDR3 in DNA: TGTGCCACCAGTGCCTCCGGGACTGGAAACATTCAGTACTTC. Protein product: CATSASGTGNIQYF. This chain links TRBV24-1 with TRBJ2-4; possible D gene TRBD2, 6 bases. Germline V gene sequence: CDR1 KGHDR, CDR2 SFDVKD. The CDR3 length is 14 residues. The V end was cut by 5 bases, the J end by 6 bases, with 13 bases between.

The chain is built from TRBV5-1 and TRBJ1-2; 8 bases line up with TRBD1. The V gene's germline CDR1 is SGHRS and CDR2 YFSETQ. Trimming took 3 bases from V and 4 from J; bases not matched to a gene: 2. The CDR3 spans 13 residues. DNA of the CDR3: TGCGCCAGCAGCTCGACAGGGGTCTATGGCTACACCTTC. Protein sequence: CASSSTGVYGYTF.

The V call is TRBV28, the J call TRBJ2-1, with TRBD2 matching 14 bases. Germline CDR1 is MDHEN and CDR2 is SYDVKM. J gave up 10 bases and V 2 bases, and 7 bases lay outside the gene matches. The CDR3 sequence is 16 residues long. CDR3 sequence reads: CASSLGTSGRGWEQFF. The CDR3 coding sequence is TGTGCCAGCAGTTTAGGGACTAGCGGGAGAGGGTGGGAGCAGTTCTTC.

The CDR3 is CASSERQSSSYNEQFF. Here the CDR3 DNA reads TGCGCCAGCAGCGAAAGACAGAGTAGCTCCTACAATGAGCAGTTCTTC. The chain combines TRBV5-1 with TRBJ2-1, with D perhaps matching TRBD1 (5 bases). The V end lost 4 bases, the J end lost 0 bases, and 14 bases lay between the germline ends. Germline V CDR1 and CDR2: SGHRS, YFSETQ. The CDR3 runs 16 residues.

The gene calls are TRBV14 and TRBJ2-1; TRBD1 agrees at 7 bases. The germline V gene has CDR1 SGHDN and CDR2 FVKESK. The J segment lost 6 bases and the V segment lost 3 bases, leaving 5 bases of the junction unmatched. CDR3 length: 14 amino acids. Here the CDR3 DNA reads TGTGCCAGCAGCCAGGGACAGTTCGGCAATGAGCAGTTCTTC. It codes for CASSQGQFGNEQFF.

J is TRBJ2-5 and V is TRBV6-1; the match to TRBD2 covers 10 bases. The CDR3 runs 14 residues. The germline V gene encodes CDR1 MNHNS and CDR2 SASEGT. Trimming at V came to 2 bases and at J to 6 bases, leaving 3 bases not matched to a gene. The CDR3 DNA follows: TGTGCCAGCAGTGAACTAGCGGGAGTAAAGACCCAGTACTTC. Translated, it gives CASSELAGVKTQYF.

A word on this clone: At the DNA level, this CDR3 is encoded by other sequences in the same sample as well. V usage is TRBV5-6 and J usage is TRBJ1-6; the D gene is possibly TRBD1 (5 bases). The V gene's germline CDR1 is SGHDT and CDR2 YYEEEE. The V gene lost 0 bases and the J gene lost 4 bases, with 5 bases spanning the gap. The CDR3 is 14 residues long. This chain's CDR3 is CASSLAGYNSPLHF. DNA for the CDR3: TGTGCCAGCAGCTTGGCAGGGTATAATTCACCCCTCCACTTT.

The DNA for the CDR3 is TGTGCCAGCAGTGACGTCGGGACAGGGGCCGAGCAGTACTTC. Translated, it gives CASSDVGTGAEQYF. The chain is built from TRBV6-1 and TRBJ2-7; 10 bases agree with TRBD1. Germline V gene lookup returns CDR1 MNHNS and CDR2 SASEGT. The CDR3 consists of 14 residues. J was trimmed by 6 bases and V by 3 bases; bases with no gene match: 5.

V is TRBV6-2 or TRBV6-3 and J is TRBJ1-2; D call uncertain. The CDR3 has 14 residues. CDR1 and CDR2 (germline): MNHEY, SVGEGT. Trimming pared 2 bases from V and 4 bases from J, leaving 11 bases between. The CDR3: CASSYTTGSYGYTF. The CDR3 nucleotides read TGTGCCAGCAGTTACACAACGGGATCCTATGGCTACACCTTC.

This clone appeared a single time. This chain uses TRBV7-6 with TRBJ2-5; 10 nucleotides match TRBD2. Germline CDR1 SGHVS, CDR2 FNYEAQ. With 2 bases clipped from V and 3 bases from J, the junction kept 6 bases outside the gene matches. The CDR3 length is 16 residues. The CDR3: CASSLRPSGREETQYF. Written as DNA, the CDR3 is TGTGCCAGCAGCTTAAGGCCTAGCGGGAGAGAAGAGACCCAGTACTTC.

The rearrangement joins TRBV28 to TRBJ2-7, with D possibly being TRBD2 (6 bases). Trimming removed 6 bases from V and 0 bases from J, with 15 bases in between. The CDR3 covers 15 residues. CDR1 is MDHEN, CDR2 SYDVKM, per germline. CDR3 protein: CASSTNSGSSYEQYF. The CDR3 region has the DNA TGTGCCAGCAGCACTAATAGCGGTAGCTCCTACGAGCAGTACTTC.

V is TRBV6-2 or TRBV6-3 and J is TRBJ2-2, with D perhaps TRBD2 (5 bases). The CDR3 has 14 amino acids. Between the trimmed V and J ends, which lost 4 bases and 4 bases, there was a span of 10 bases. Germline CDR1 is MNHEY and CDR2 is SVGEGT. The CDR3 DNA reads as TGTGCCAGCAGTTCGACGGGAACCACCGGGGAGCTGTTTTTT. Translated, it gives CASSSTGTTGELFF.

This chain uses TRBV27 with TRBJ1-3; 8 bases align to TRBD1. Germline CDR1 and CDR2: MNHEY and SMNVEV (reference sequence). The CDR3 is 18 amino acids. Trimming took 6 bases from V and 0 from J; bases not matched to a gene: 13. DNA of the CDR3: TGTGCCAGCAGACGGACAGGGAAATCTGCGGTCTCTGGAAACACCATATATTTT. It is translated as CASRRTGKSAVSGNTIYF.

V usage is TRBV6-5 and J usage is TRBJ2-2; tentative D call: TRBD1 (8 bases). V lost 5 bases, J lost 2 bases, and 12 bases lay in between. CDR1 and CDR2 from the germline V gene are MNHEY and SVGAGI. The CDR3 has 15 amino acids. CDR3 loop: CASSSGTGNTGELFF. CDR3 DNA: TGTGCCAGCAGTAGCGGGACAGGCAACACCGGGGAGCTGTTTTTT.

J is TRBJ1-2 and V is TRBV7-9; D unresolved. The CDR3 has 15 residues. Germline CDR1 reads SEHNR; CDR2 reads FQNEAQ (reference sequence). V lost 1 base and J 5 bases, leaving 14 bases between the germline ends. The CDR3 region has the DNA TGTGCCAGCAGCTTAGGAGGGAAGGCAGTATATGGCTACACCTTC. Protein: CASSLGGKAVYGYTF.